Below, 10 T cell receptor beta chains from the same sample are listed, as sequenced in a study of PD-L1 blockade in urothelial cancer. Profiled with immunoSEQ multiplex PCR; TCRdb holds only in-frame clones, not every one. The table lists 68,000 or so clones, approximately 80% of them singletons, with 5.7% in the top ten. The time point is: pretreatment peripheral blood. Material: PBMCs, obtained around atezolizumab (anti-PD-L1) treatment. Receptors were obtained from a man aged 65-85 years with urothelial cancer.

The chain uses TRBV7-3 and TRBJ1-1; 10 bases agree with TRBD1. The germline V gene has CDR1 SGHTA and CDR2 FQGTGA. The ends lost 5 bases at V and 6 bases at J; junction bases unmatched: 6. There are 14 residues in the CDR3. The CDR3: CASSPGQGRAEAFF. For the CDR3, the DNA is TGTGCCAGCAGCCCGGGACAGGGGAGGGCTGAAGCTTTCTTT.

This chain links TRBV5-1 with TRBJ2-2, with a possible D match to TRBD1 (6 bases). The V and J ends lost 4 bases and 1 base respectively, with 14 bases between them. Per germline, CDR1 SGHRS and CDR2 YFSETQ. The CDR3 is made up of 16 amino acids. The CDR3 sequence is CASSPRTAMNTGELFF. The CDR3 bases are TGCGCCAGCAGCCCAAGGACAGCCATGAACACCGGGGAGCTGTTTTTT.

This clone was counted at least ten times. The chain joins TRBV7-2 to TRBJ2-2; tentative D call: TRBD2 (5 bases). Trimming took off 5 bases at V and 1 base at J, with 8 bases between the two ends. In germline, CDR1 is SGHTA, CDR2 FQGNSA. There are 14 residues in the CDR3. DNA of the CDR3: TGTGCCAGCAGCCCAAGCGGGAACACCGGGGAGCTGTTTTTT. Translated, it gives CASSPSGNTGELFF.

V is TRBV19 and J is TRBJ2-7, with 8 positions matching TRBD1. Germline V gene sequence: CDR1 LNHDA, CDR2 SQIVND (reference sequence). The CDR3 consists of 15 residues. Germline trimming cut 3 bases from V and 4 bases from J; bases unmatched to any gene: 8. The CDR3 coding sequence is TGTGCCAGTAGTATCGGACAGGGTGTACTATACGAGCAGTACTTC. It yields the protein CASSIGQGVLYEQYF.

The V and J genes are TRBV7-9 and TRBJ2-1; 8 nucleotides agree with TRBD2. This CDR3 is 15 amino acids long. CDR1 is SEHNR and CDR2 is FQNEAQ in the germline V gene (reference sequence). Losses at the gene ends were 5 bases for V and 7 bases for J; bases not matched to a gene: 10. CDR3 region: CASSLPGLARNEQFF. The CDR3 DNA follows: TGTGCCAGCAGCCTTCCCGGACTAGCTCGGAATGAGCAGTTCTTC.

The chain couples TRBV5-5 to TRBJ2-7; no reliable D call. Germline-derived CDR1 and CDR2 are SGHKS and YYEKEE (reference sequence). The length of the CDR3 is 15 residues. V was trimmed by 2 bases and J by 2 bases, leaving 14 bases between them. CDR3 loop: CASSFFPGPTYEQYF. The DNA for the CDR3 is TGTGCCAGCAGCTTTTTCCCAGGCCCAACCTACGAGCAGTACTTC.

This chain uses TRBV18 with TRBJ2-5; D not resolved. Germline CDR1 and CDR2: KGHSH and LQKENI. The CDR3 contains 15 residues. Trimming took 3 bases from V and 5 from J, leaving 16 bases between them. CDR3 in amino acids: CASSPPRVLGETQYF. CDR3 DNA: TGTGCCAGCTCACCCCCCCGCGTCCTCGGGGAGACCCAGTACTTC.

The rearrangement uses TRBV7-2 and TRBJ2-3; 12 bases agree with TRBD2. This CDR3 spans 19 amino acids. Germline values: CDR1 SGHTA, CDR2 FQGNSA. With 5 bases clipped from V and 3 bases from J, the junction kept 15 bases outside the gene matches. The CDR3 sequence: CASSPTGLAGGAGTDTQYF. CDR3 bases: TGTGCCAGCAGCCCGACGGGGCTAGCGGGAGGGGCAGGGACAGATACGCAGTATTTT.

In its sample, this clone was seen a few times. The chain joins TRBV15 to TRBJ1-1; 7 positions agree with TRBD1. The length of the CDR3 is 16 residues. Looked up from germline, CDR1 is LNHNV and CDR2 is YYDKDF (reference sequence). V trimming: 1 base; J trimming: 2 bases; junction bases outside the gene matches: 7. In nucleotides, the CDR3 is TGTGCCACCAGCAGAGGCCCGGGACAGCCAAACACTGAAGCTTTCTTT. Protein: CATSRGPGQPNTEAFF.

This clone came up a few times. The V and J genes are TRBV7-3 and TRBJ2-5, with 9 bases aligning to TRBD1. J was trimmed by 6 bases and V by 5 bases; bases with no gene match: 4. This CDR3 is built from 13 residues. Germline V gives CDR1 SGHTA, CDR2 FQGTGA. The CDR3 nucleotides read TGTGCCAGCAGCCCGGACAGGGGCAAGACCCAGTACTTC. Its translation: CASSPDRGKTQYF.